There are a few counts of the clone carrying this T cell receptor beta chain. This sample is drawn from a study of T-cell reconstitution after alpha-beta-depleted transplantation in children. Researchers prepared the TCRbeta library using unique molecular identifiers, the study reports. Using its own MiXCR run on the PCR reads, TCRdb lists one record per CDR3 protein. The table includes about 690,000 distinct CDR3 sequences, around 16% detected once. The CDR3 has 13 amino acids. Germline CDR1 reads DFQATT; CDR2 reads SNEGSKA (reference sequence). V lost 4 bases and J 4 bases, leaving 10 bases between the germline ends.

Sequencing used PBMCs from the stem cell graft donor, obtained from the stem cell graft. This clonotype was sampled from a human donor who donated a stem cell graft to a child with acute myeloid leukemia. This rearrangement joins TRBV20-1 to TRBJ2-2, with D possibly being TRBD1 (6 bases). The CDR3 spells CSATDSPTGELFF. The CDR3 DNA is TGCAGTGCTACGGACAGCCCCACCGGGGAGCTGTTTTTT.